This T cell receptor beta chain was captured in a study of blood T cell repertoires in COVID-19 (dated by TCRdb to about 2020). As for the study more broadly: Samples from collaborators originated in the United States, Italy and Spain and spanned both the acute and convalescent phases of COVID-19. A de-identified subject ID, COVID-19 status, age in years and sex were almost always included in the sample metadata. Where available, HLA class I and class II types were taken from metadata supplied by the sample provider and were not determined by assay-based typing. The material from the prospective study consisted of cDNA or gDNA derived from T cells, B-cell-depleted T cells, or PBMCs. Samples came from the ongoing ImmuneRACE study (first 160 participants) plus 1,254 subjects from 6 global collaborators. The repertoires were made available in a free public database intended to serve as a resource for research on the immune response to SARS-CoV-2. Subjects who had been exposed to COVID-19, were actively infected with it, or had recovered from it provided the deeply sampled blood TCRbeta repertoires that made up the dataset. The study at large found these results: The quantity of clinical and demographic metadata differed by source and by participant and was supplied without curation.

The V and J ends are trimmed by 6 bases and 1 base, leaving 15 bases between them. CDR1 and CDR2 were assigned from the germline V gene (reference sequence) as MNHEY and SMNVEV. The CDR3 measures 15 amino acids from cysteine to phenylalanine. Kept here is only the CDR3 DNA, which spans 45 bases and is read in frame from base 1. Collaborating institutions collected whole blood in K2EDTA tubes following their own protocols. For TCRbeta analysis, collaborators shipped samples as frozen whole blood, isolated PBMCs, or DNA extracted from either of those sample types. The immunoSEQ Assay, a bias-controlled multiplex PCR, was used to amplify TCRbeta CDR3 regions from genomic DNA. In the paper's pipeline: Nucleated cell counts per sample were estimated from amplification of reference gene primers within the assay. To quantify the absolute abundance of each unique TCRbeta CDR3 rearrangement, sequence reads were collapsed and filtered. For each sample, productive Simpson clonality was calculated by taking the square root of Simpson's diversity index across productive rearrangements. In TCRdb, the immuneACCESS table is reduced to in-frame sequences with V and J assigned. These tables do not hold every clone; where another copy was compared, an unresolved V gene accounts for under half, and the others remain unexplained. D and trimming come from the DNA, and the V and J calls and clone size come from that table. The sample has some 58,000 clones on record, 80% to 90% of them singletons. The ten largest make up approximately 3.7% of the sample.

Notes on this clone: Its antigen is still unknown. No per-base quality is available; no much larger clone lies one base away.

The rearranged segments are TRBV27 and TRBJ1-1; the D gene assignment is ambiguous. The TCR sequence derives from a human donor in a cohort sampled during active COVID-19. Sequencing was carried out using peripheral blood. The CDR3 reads CASRKGRNWNTEAFF. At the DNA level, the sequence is TGTGCCAGCAGGAAAGGGAGAAATTGGAACACTGAAGCTTTCTTT.